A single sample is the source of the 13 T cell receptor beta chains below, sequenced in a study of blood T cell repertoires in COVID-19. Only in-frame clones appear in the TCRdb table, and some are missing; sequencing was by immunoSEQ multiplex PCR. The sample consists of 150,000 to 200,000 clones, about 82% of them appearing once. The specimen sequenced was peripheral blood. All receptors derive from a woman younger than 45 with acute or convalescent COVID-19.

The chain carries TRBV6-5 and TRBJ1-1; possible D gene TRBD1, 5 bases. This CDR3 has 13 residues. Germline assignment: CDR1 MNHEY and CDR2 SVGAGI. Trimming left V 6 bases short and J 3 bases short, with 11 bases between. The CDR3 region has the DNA TGTGCCAGCAGAGCAGGGTTCGACACTGAAGCTTTCTTT. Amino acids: CASRAGFDTEAFF.

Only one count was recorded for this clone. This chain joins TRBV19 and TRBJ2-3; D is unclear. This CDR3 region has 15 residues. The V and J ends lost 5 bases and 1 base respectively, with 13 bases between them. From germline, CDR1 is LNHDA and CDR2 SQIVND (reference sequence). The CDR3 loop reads CASSLDSTGTDTQYF. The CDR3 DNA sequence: TGTGCCAGTAGTCTTGACTCAACGGGCACAGATACGCAGTATTTT. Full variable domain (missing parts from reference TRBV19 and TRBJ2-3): DGGITQSPKYLFRKEGQNVTLSCEQNLNHDAMYWYRQDPGQGLRLIYYSQIVNDFQKGDIAEGYSVSREKKESFPLTVTSAQKNPTAFYLCASSLDSTGTDTQYFGPGTRLTVL.

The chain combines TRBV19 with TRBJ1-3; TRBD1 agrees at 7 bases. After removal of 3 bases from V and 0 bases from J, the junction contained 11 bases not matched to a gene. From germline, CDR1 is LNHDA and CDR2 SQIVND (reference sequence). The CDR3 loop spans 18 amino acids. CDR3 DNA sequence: TGTGCCAGTAGTATCCGATCGACAGGGAAGAGCTCTGGAAACACCATATATTTT. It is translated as CASSIRSTGKSSGNTIYF.

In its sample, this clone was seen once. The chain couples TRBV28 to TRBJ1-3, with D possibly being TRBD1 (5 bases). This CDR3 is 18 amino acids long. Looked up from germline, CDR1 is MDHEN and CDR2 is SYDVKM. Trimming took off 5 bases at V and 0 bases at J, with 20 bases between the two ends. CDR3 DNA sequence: TGTGCCAGCAGTCAGACCCGGACAAGGCCATACTCTGGAAACACCATATATTTT. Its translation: CASSQTRTRPYSGNTIYF.

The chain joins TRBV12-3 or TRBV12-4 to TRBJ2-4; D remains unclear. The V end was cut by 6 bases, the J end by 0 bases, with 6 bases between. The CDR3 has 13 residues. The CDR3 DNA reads TGTGCCAGCAGCCCCCGAGCCAAAAACATTCAGTACTTC. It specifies CASSPRAKNIQYF.

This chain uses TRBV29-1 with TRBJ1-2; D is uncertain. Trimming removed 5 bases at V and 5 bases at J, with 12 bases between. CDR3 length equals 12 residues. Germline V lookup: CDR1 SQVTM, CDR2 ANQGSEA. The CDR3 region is CSVPGLDYGYTF. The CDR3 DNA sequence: TGCAGCGTTCCGGGTCTCGATTATGGCTACACCTTC.

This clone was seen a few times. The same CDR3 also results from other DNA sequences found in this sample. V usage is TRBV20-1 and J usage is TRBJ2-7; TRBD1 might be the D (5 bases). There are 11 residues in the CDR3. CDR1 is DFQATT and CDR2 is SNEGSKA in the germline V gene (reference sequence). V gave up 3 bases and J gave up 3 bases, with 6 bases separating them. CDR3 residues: CSASDSYEQYF. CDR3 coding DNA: TGCAGTGCTAGCGACAGCTACGAGCAGTACTTC.

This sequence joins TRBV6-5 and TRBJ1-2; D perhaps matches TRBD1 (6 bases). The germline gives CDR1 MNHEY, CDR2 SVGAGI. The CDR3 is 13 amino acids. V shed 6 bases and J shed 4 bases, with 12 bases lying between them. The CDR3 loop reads CASRLDSVYGYTF. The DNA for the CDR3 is TGTGCCAGCAGATTGGACAGTGTCTATGGCTACACCTTC.

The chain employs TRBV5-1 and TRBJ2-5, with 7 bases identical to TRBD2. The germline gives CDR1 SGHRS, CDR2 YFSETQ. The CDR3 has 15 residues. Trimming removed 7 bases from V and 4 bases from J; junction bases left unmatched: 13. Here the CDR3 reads CASGESAGRGETQYF. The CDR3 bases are TGCGCCAGCGGGGAGTCGGCAGGGAGGGGAGAGACCCAGTACTTC. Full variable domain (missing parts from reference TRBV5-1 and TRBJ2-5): KAGVTQTPRYLIKTRGQQVTLSCSPISGHRSVSWYQQTPGQGLQFLFEYFSETQRNKGNFPGRFSGRQFSNSRSEMNVSTLELGDSALYLCASGESAGRGETQYFGPGTRLLVL.

The CDR3 DNA reads as TGCGCCAGCAGCTTAAACAGCCTTTACAATGAGCAGTTCTTC. Translated: CASSLNSLYNEQFF. The chain recombines TRBV5-1 with TRBJ2-1, with no clear D. Per germline, CDR1 SGHRS and CDR2 YFSETQ. The CDR3 is 14 residues long. The V gene lost 2 bases and the J gene lost 4 bases, with 10 bases spanning the gap.

The CDR3 DNA sequence: TGTGCCAGCAGCCAATCGGGGACAGGGGCCCAGCATTTT. Its protein is CASSQSGTGAQHF. The V gene is TRBV3-1 (or the pseudogene TRBV3-2), the J gene TRBJ1-5, with TRBD1 identical over 10 bases. Germline loops: CDR1 LGHDT, CDR2 YNNKEL (reference sequence). V was clipped by 2 bases and J by 11 bases; unmatched bases: 3. The CDR3 is 13 amino acids.

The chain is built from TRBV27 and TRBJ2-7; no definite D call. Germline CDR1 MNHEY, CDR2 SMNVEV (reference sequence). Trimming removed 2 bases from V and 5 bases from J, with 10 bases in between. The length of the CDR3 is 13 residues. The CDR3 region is CASSLLQSHEQYF. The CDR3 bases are TGTGCCAGCAGTTTACTACAGAGCCACGAGCAGTACTTC.

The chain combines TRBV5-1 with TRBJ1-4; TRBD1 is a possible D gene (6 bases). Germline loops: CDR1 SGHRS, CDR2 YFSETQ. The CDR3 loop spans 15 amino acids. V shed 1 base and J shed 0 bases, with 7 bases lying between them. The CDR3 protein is CASSLQGTTNEKLFF. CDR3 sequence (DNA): TGCGCCAGCAGCTTGCAGGGGACAACTAATGAAAAACTGTTTTTT.